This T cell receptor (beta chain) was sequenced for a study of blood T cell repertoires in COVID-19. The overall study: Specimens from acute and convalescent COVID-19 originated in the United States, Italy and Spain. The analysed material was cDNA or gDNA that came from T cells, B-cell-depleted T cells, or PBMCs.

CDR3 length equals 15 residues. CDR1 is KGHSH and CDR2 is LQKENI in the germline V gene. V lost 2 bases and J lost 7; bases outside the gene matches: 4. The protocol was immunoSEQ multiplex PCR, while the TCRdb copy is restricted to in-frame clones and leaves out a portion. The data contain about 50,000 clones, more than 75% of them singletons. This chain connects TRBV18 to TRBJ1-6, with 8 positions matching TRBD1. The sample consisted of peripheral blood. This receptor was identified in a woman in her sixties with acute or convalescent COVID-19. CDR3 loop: CASSPEAGGNSPLHF. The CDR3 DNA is TGTGCCAGCTCACCAGAAGCAGGGGGCAATTCACCCCTCCACTTT.